This TCR beta chain was obtained from a study of sequential checkpoint blockade in melanoma. Turning to the study itself: Arm A got nivolumab then ipilimumab; arm B the reverse, 1:1. Each arm's sequence ended with maintenance nivolumab.

This clone was counted only a few times. The V end was cut by 0 bases, the J end by 10 bases, with 7 bases between. This CDR3 region has 11 residues. Germline assignment: CDR1 SGHDT and CDR2 YYEEEE. Described treatment: randomized to nivolumab then ipilimumab (arm A) or the reverse (arm B). None of the patients previously received DNA-damaging chemotherapy. Profiling relied on immunoSEQ multiplex PCR, and the TCRdb table lists in-frame clones only, not all of them. This table has roughly 20,000 clones, roughly two thirds appearing once. The sequence was obtained from a human donor with melanoma. The input for sequencing was CD8+ T cells sorted from blood (inferred from file names), taken from a patient given nivolumab and ipilimumab in sequence. V gene TRBV5-6 combines with J gene TRBJ1-2, with D unresolved. DNA of the CDR3: TGTGCCAGCAGCTTGGGCCGGGTCTACACCTTC. Amino acid sequence: CASSLGRVYTF.